These 7 T cell receptor beta chains originate from one sample sequenced in a study of blood T cell repertoires in COVID-19. Only in-frame clones appear in the TCRdb table, and some are missing; sequencing was by immunoSEQ multiplex PCR. Of 75,000 to 100,000 clones listed, over 80% are singletons. The sequenced sample was peripheral blood. These receptors were obtained from a woman of 80 years or more with acute or convalescent COVID-19.

V is TRBV10-1 and J is TRBJ2-1; tentative D call: TRBD1 (6 bases). Germline V gives CDR1 WNHNN, CDR2 SYGVQD (reference sequence). Deletions cut 4 bases from V and 4 bases from J, with 17 bases between. There are 16 residues in the CDR3. The CDR3, as DNA: TGCGCCAGCAGTGGTCCCGGGACATCTTCTTACAATGAGCAGTTCTTC. Amino acids: CASSGPGTSSYNEQFF.

The count of this clone is one. The CDR3 coding sequence is TGTGCTAGTGGTTTGGGGAAGGGAGGAAACGCCTACGAGCAGTACTTC. This gives the protein CASGLGKGGNAYEQYF. The chain uses TRBV12-5 and TRBJ2-7; possible D gene TRBD2, 6 bases. This CDR3 comprises 16 residues. Germline CDR1 LGHNT, CDR2 FRNRAP. Trimming left V 1 base short and J 2 bases short, with 15 bases between.

The chain carries TRBV6-2 or TRBV6-3 and TRBJ2-1; 7 bases fit TRBD1. J lost 8 bases, V lost 2 bases, and 6 bases had no gene match. Looked up from germline, CDR1 is MNHEY and CDR2 is SVGEGT. The CDR3 sequence is 14 residues long. CDR3 sequence: CASSYDRQGDEQFF. CDR3 coding DNA: TGTGCCAGCAGTTACGACCGACAGGGCGATGAGCAGTTCTTC.

This clone showed up just a few times. Here the CDR3 DNA reads TGTGCCAGCAGTCCGGGACAGGACTCCTACGAGCAGTACTTC. Translating it yields CASSPGQDSYEQYF. J is TRBJ2-7 and V is TRBV3-1 (or the pseudogene TRBV3-2), with 8 bases lining up with TRBD1. V trimming: 6 bases; J trimming: 0 bases; junction bases outside the gene matches: 4. Germline loops: CDR1 LGHDT, CDR2 YNNKEL (reference sequence). The CDR3 length is 14 residues.

The chain joins TRBV5-5 to TRBJ2-7; 8 bases fit TRBD2. In germline, CDR1 is SGHKS, CDR2 YYEKEE (reference sequence). Losses at the gene ends were 0 bases for V and 7 bases for J; bases not matched to a gene: 15. This CDR3 spans 17 amino acids. The CDR3 region is CASSLEVPGRVAEEQYF. The CDR3 nucleotides are TGTGCCAGCAGCTTGGAGGTCCCCGGGAGGGTTGCAGAAGAGCAGTACTTC.

This chain links TRBV4-1 with TRBJ2-7, with 10 bases lining up with TRBD1. Germline assignment: CDR1 MGHRA and CDR2 YSYEKL. Trimming at V came to 4 bases and at J to 6 bases, leaving 12 bases not matched to a gene. The CDR3 loop spans 16 amino acids. This CDR3 is CASSRSTPGQGSEQYF. CDR3 nucleotide sequence: TGCGCCAGCAGCCGATCGACTCCGGGACAGGGGAGCGAGCAGTACTTC.

The chain combines TRBV4-1 with TRBJ1-5, with D tentatively TRBD1 (5 bases). V was trimmed by 1 base and J by 0 bases, leaving 10 bases between them. The CDR3 spans 16 residues. Germline lookup yields CDR1 MGHRA and CDR2 YSYEKL. CDR3 bases: TGCGCCAGCAGCCAAGTTGGGGCCTATAGCAATCAGCCCCAGCATTTT. This translates into CASSQVGAYSNQPQHF.